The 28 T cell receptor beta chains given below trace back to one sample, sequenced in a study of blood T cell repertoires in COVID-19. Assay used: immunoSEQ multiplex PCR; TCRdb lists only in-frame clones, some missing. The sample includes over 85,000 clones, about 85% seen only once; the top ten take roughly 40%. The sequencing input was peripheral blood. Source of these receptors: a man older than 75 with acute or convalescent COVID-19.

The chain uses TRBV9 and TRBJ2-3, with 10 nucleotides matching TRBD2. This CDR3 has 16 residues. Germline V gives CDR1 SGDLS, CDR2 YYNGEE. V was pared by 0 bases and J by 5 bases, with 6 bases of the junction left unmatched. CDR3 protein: CASSVVSGRAGDTQYF. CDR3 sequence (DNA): TGTGCCAGCAGCGTAGTCAGCGGGAGGGCCGGAGATACGCAGTATTTT.

CDR3 nucleotide sequence: TGTGCCATCAGTCAGGACTATACGGGGAACATTCAGTACTTC. Protein: CAISQDYTGNIQYF. The chain joins TRBV10-3 to TRBJ2-4, with D maybe TRBD2 (6 bases). The V and J ends lost 5 bases and 7 bases respectively, with 15 bases between them. This CDR3 region has 14 residues. The V gene's germline CDR1 is ENHRY and CDR2 SYGVKD.

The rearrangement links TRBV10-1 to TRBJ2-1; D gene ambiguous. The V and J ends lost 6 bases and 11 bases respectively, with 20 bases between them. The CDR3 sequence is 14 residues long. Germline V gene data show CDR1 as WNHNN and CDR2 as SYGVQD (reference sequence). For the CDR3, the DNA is TGCGCCAGCAGAACGGAGTCCGGTTGGTATAAGCAGTTCTTC. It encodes CASRTESGWYKQFF.

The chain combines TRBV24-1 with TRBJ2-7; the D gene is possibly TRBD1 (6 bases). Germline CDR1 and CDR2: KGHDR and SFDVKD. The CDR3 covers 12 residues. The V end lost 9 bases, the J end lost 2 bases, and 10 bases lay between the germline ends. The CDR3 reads CATVKGAYEQYF. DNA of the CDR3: TGTGCCACCGTAAAGGGGGCCTACGAGCAGTACTTC.

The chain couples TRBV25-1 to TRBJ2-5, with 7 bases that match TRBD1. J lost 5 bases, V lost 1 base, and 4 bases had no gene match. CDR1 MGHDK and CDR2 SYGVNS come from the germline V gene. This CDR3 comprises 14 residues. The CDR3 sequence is CASSELGTAETQYF. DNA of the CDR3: TGTGCCAGCAGTGAATTGGGGACAGCGGAGACCCAGTACTTC.

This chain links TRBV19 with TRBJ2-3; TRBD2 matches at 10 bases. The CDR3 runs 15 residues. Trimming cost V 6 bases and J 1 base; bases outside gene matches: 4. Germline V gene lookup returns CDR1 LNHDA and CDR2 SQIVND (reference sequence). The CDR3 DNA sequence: TGTGCCAGTAGACTCCTAGCGGGGGGCACAGATACGCAGTATTTT. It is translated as CASRLLAGGTDTQYF.

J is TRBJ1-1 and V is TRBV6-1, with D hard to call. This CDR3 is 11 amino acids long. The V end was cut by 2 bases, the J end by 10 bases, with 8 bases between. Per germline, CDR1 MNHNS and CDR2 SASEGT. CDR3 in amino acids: CASSERRGAFF. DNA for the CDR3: TGTGCCAGCAGTGAACGCCGGGGAGCTTTCTTT.

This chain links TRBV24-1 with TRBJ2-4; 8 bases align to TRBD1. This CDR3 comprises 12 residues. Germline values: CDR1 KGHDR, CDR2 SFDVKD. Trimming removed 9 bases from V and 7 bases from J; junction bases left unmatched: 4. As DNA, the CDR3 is TGTGCCACCGAGGGACAGGCGAACATTCAGTACTTC. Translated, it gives CATEGQANIQYF.

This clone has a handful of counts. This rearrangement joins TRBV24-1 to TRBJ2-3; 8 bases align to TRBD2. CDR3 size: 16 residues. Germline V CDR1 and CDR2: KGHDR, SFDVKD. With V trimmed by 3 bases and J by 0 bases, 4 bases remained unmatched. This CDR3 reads CATSDILADSTDTQYF. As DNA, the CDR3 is TGTGCCACCAGTGATATACTAGCGGATAGCACAGATACGCAGTATTTT.

In DNA, the CDR3 is TGTGCCTGCCCTTTAACAGGGTGGCCCTCAAAACTGTTTTTT. It codes for CACPLTGWPSKLFF. The chain uses TRBV30 and TRBJ1-4, with TRBD1 as a possible D gene (6 bases). Looked up from germline, CDR1 is GTSNPN and CDR2 is SVGIG (reference sequence). The CDR3 extends over 14 amino acids. The V end was cut by 6 bases, the J end by 10 bases, with 21 bases between.

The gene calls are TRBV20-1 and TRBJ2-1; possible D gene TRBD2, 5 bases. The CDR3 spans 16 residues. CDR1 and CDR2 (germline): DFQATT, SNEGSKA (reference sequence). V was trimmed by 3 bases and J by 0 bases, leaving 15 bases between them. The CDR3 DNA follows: TGCAGTGCTAGTGGAAAGGACTCAAGCTCCTACAATGAGCAGTTCTTC. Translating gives CSASGKDSSSYNEQFF.

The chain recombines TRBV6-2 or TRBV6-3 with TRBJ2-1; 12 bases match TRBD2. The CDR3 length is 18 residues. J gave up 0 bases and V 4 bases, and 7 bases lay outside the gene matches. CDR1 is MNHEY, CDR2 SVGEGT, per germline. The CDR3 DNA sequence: TGTGCCAGCAGTTCTCCTTCGACTAGCGGGAGCTCCTACAATGAGCAGTTCTTC. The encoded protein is CASSSPSTSGSSYNEQFF.

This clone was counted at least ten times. The CDR3 loop reads CASSLAGVFDEQYF. DNA of the CDR3: TGCGCCAGCAGCTTGGCCGGGGTCTTCGACGAGCAGTACTTC. The rearrangement uses TRBV5-1 and TRBJ2-7, with D tentatively TRBD2 (5 bases). CDR1 is SGHRS and CDR2 is YFSETQ in the germline V gene. Trimming removed 0 bases at V and 5 bases at J, with 12 bases between. CDR3 length equals 14 residues.

The CDR3 nucleotides are TGTGCCAGCAGAGACTCAGATTCCACAGATACGCAGTATTTT. This encodes CASRDSDSTDTQYF. The chain is built from TRBV27 and TRBJ2-3; no firm D call. CDR3 length: 14 residues. In germline, CDR1 is MNHEY, CDR2 SMNVEV (reference sequence). Trimming left V 6 bases short and J 2 bases short, with 12 bases between.

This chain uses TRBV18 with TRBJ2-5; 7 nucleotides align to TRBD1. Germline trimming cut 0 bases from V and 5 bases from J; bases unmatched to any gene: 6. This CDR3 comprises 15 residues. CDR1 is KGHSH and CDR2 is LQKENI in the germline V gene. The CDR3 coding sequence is TGTGCCAGCTCACCACCGGTGGCAGGGGGTGAGACCCAGTACTTC. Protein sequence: CASSPPVAGGETQYF.

The DNA for the CDR3 is TGTGCCAGCAAGACTAGCGGGAGGTCGAACACCGGGGAGCTGTTTTTT. Translated, it gives CASKTSGRSNTGELFF. This sequence joins TRBV27 and TRBJ2-2; TRBD2 matches 13 bases. The CDR3 has 16 amino acids. Germline CDR1 and CDR2: MNHEY and SMNVEV (reference sequence). With 7 bases clipped from V and 0 bases from J, the junction kept 2 bases outside the gene matches.

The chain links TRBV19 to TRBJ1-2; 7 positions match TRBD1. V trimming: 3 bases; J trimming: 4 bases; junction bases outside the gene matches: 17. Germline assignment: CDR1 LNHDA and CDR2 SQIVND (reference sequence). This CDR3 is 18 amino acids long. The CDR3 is CASSINLGQLYPLYGYTF. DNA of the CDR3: TGTGCCAGTAGTATCAACCTGGGACAGCTCTACCCCCTCTATGGCTACACCTTC.

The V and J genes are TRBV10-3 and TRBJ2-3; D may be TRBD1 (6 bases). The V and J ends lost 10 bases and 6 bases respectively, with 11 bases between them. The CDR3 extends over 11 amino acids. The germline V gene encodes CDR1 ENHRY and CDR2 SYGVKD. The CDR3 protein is CATVQGDTQYF. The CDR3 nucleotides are TGTGCCACCGTGCAGGGGGATACGCAGTATTTT.

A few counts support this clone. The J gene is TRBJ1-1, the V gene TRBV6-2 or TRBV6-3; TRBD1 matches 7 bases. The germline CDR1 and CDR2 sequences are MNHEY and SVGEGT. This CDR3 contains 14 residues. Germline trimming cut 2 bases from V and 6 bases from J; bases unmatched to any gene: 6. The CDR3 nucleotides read TGTGCCAGCAGTTACCCGACAGGGAGCGCTGAAGCTTTCTTT. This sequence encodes CASSYPTGSAEAFF.

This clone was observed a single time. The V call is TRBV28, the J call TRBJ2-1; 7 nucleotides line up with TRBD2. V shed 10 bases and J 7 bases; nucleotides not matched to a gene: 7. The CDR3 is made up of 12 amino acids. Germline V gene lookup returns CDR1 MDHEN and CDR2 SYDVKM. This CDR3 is CAIPGEGNEQFF. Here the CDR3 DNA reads TGTGCCATACCTGGGGAGGGAAATGAGCAGTTCTTC.

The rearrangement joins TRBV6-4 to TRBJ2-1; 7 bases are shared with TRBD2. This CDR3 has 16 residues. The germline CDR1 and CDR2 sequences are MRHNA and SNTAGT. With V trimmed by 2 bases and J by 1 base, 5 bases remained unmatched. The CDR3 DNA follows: TGTGCCAGCAGTGACCAGCGGGGCCGTTCCTACAATGAGCAGTTCTTC. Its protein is CASSDQRGRSYNEQFF.

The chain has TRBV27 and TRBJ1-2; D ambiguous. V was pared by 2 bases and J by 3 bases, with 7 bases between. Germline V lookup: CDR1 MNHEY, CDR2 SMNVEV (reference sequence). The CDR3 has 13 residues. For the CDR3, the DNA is TGTGCCAGCAGTTTAACTGTTGACTATGGCTACACCTTC. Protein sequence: CASSLTVDYGYTF.

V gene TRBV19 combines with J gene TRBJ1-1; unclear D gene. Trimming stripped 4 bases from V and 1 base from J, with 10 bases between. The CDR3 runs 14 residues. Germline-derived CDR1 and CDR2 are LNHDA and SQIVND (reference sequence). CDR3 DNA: TGTGCCAGTAGTACGGGAGCGAAGAACACTGAAGCTTTCTTT. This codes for CASSTGAKNTEAFF.

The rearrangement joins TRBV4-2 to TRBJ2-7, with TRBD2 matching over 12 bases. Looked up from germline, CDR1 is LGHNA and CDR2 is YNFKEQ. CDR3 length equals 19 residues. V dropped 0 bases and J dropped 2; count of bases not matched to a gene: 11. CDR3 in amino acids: CASSQEGASGRVRAYEQYF. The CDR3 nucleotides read TGTGCCAGCAGCCAAGAGGGTGCTAGCGGGAGGGTTCGGGCCTACGAGCAGTACTTC.

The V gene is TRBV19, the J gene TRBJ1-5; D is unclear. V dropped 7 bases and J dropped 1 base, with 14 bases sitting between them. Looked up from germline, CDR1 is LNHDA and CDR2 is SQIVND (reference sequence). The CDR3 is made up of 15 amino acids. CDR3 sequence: CASNRSGKSNQPQHF. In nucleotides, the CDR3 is TGTGCCAGTAATAGGTCGGGAAAAAGCAATCAGCCCCAGCATTTT.

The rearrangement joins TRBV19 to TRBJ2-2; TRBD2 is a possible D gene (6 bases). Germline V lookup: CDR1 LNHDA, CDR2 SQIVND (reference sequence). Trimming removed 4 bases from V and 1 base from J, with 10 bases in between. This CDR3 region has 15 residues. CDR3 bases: TGTGCCAGTAGTAGGGGGACTTTGAACACCGGGGAGCTGTTTTTT. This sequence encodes CASSRGTLNTGELFF. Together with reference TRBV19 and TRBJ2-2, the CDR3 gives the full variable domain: DGGITQSPKYLFRKEGQNVTLSCEQNLNHDAMYWYRQDPGQGLRLIYYSQIVNDFQKGDIAEGYSVSREKKESFPLTVTSAQKNPTAFYLCASSRGTLNTGELFFGEGSRLTVL.

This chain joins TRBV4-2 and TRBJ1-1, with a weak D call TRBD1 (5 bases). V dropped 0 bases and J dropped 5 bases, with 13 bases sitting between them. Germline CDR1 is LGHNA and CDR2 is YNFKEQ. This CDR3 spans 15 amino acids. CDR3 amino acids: CASSQDQRGGTEAFF. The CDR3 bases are TGTGCCAGCAGCCAAGACCAAAGGGGTGGAACTGAAGCTTTCTTT.

CDR3 in DNA: TGTGCCAGCTCACCGGACAGGGGAAATTCACCCCTCCACTTT. Translation: CASSPDRGNSPLHF. This chain joins TRBV18 and TRBJ1-6; 9 bases fit TRBD1. J gave up 7 bases and V 3 bases, and 1 base lay outside the gene matches. The CDR3 is 14 residues long. Looked up from germline, CDR1 is KGHSH and CDR2 is LQKENI.